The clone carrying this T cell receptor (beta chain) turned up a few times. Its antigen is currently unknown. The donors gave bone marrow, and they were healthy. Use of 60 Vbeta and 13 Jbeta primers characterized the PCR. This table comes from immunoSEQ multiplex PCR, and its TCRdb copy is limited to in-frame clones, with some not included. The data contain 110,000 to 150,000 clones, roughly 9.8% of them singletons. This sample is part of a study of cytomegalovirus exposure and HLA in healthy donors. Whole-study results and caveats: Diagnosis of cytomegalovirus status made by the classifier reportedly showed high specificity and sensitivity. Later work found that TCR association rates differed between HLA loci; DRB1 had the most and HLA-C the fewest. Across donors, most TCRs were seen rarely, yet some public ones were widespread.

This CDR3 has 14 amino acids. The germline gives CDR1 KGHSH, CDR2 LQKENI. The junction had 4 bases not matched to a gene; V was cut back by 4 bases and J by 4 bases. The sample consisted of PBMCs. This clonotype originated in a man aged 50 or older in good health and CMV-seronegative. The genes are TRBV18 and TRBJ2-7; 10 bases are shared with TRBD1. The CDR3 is CASSLPGQGYEQYF. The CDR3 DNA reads TGTGCCAGCTCACTACCGGGACAGGGGTACGAGCAGTACTTC. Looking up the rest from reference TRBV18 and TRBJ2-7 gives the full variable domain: NAGVMQNPRHLVRRRGQEARLRCSPMKGHSHVYWYRQLPEEGLKFMVYLQKENIIDESGMPKERFSAEFPKEGPSILRIQQVVRGDSAAYFCASSLPGQGYEQYFGPGTRLTVT.